The rows below give T cell receptor beta chains drawn from one sample of a study of naive and memory T cell subsets. MiXCR, run by TCRdb on the UMI-ligation and nested PCR reads, gives a single entry per CDR3 protein. This table holds some 100,000 distinct CDR3 sequences, about 6.5% found once. The sequencing sample was made of central memory CD4+ T cells from blood. The receptors were gathered from a human donor in good health. Each CDR3 is given with its conserved first and last residue. Each record gives: clone size, V gene, D gene, J gene, CDR3 protein. D genes are given only for firm matches. Clone size appears in some rows only: once, few, many, or a class for an expanded clone.

clone size: many; V gene: TRBV7-9; D gene: NA; J gene: TRBJ1-6; CDR3 protein: CASSLDSLNSPLHF
clone size: many; V gene: TRBV7-7; D gene: TRBD1; J gene: TRBJ2-5; CDR3 protein: CASSSAGGQETQYF
clone size: many; V gene: TRBV3-1; D gene: NA; J gene: TRBJ2-7; CDR3 protein: CASSYGSGGQYF
clone size: many; V gene: TRBV5-6; D gene: TRBD2; J gene: TRBJ2-1; CDR3 protein: CASSPGGLAGGKKQFF
clone size: NA; V gene: TRBV11-2; D gene: NA; J gene: TRBJ2-5; CDR3 protein: CASSLGGGSEGETQYF
clone size: NA; V gene: TRBV6-6; D gene: NA; J gene: TRBJ2-7; CDR3 protein: CASVGTYEQYF
clone size: many; V gene: TRBV19; D gene: NA; J gene: TRBJ2-6; CDR3 protein: CASLATHSGANVLTF
clone size: NA; V gene: TRBV28; D gene: TRBD2; J gene: TRBJ2-5; CDR3 protein: CASSSRQTSVETQYF
clone size: few; V gene: TRBV14; D gene: TRBD2; J gene: TRBJ2-1; CDR3 protein: CASSPTDRVLAGNDEQFF
clone size: few; V gene: TRBV5-4; D gene: NA; J gene: TRBJ2-1; CDR3 protein: CAGGQRGYNEQFF
clone size: few; V gene: TRBV6-1; D gene: TRBD1; J gene: TRBJ2-3; CDR3 protein: CASTQDRGTNTQYF
clone size: few; V gene: TRBV7-9; D gene: TRBD1; J gene: TRBJ1-1; CDR3 protein: CASSLRTGGRSEAFF
clone size: many; V gene: TRBV19; D gene: TRBD2; J gene: TRBJ2-1; CDR3 protein: CASSPKRGGGNEQFF
clone size: NA; V gene: TRBV12-3/TRBV12-4; D gene: NA; J gene: TRBJ2-3; CDR3 protein: CASSLEDTQYF
clone size: NA; V gene: TRBV10-3; D gene: NA; J gene: TRBJ2-1; CDR3 protein: CAISDHNEQFF
clone size: few; V gene: TRBV4-3; D gene: NA; J gene: TRBJ1-1; CDR3 protein: CASSQQTPNTEAFF
clone size: few; V gene: TRBV7-3; D gene: NA; J gene: TRBJ2-2; CDR3 protein: CASSPNFRGSNTGELFF
clone size: few; V gene: TRBV11-2; D gene: NA; J gene: TRBJ2-1; CDR3 protein: CASSFRDIDNEQFF
clone size: NA; V gene: TRBV12-3/TRBV12-4; D gene: NA; J gene: TRBJ1-2; CDR3 protein: CASSLSGRNYGYTF
clone size: few; V gene: TRBV19; D gene: NA; J gene: TRBJ1-2; CDR3 protein: CASSAGRGVLTF
clone size: NA; V gene: TRBV27; D gene: TRBD2; J gene: TRBJ2-5; CDR3 protein: CASSSLAGGETQYF
clone size: many; V gene: TRBV20-1; D gene: NA; J gene: TRBJ1-1; CDR3 protein: CSALGQSLSLNTEAFF
clone size: NA; V gene: TRBV12-3/TRBV12-4; D gene: NA; J gene: TRBJ2-7; CDR3 protein: CASSLVASAAYEQYF
clone size: many; V gene: TRBV7-2; D gene: NA; J gene: TRBJ1-6; CDR3 protein: CASSTDLTGIGSPLHF
clone size: many; V gene: TRBV7-2; D gene: NA; J gene: TRBJ1-2; CDR3 protein: CASSFPPPKDFYGYTF
clone size: NA; V gene: TRBV20-1; D gene: NA; J gene: TRBJ2-1; CDR3 protein: CSAVGRRRLYNEQFF
clone size: NA; V gene: TRBV29-1; D gene: NA; J gene: TRBJ2-3; CDR3 protein: CSVIRVKDTQYF
clone size: NA; V gene: TRBV14; D gene: NA; J gene: TRBJ1-1; CDR3 protein: CASSQDVWGYTEAFF
clone size: many; V gene: TRBV20-1; D gene: NA; J gene: TRBJ1-5; CDR3 protein: CSALQGRQPQHF
clone size: NA; V gene: TRBV7-2; D gene: TRBD1; J gene: TRBJ2-1; CDR3 protein: CASSAGQGYNEQFF
clone size: many; V gene: TRBV12-3/TRBV12-4; D gene: TRBD2; J gene: TRBJ2-3; CDR3 protein: CASTRGLAGDTQYF
clone size: many; V gene: TRBV30; D gene: NA; J gene: TRBJ1-1; CDR3 protein: CAWQRTENTEAFF
clone size: many; V gene: TRBV28; D gene: TRBD1; J gene: TRBJ2-7; CDR3 protein: CASSSPRGPSDEQYF
clone size: NA; V gene: TRBV12-3/TRBV12-4; D gene: TRBD1; J gene: TRBJ1-1; CDR3 protein: CASSGQGSGINEAFF
clone size: NA; V gene: TRBV20-1; D gene: NA; J gene: TRBJ2-3; CDR3 protein: CSARAPLRLDTQYF
clone size: many; V gene: TRBV14; D gene: NA; J gene: TRBJ1-5; CDR3 protein: CASSQEGRVRGQPQHF
clone size: many; V gene: TRBV5-1; D gene: NA; J gene: TRBJ2-2; CDR3 protein: CASSLAAANTGELFF
clone size: many; V gene: TRBV10-3; D gene: NA; J gene: TRBJ1-4; CDR3 protein: CAISESGQGEKLFF
clone size: few; V gene: TRBV7-6; D gene: TRBD2; J gene: TRBJ2-7; CDR3 protein: CASSSQAGGVYEQYF
clone size: many; V gene: TRBV4-2; D gene: TRBD1; J gene: TRBJ2-1; CDR3 protein: CASSQETGDEQFF
clone size: NA; V gene: TRBV20-1; D gene: NA; J gene: TRBJ2-7; CDR3 protein: CSALDRRKSSYEQYF
clone size: NA; V gene: TRBV11-2; D gene: TRBD1; J gene: TRBJ2-7; CDR3 protein: CASSLPTGASYEQYF
clone size: many; V gene: TRBV4-2; D gene: TRBD1; J gene: TRBJ1-6; CDR3 protein: CASSQDGTGGSPLHF
clone size: NA; V gene: TRBV10-2; D gene: NA; J gene: TRBJ2-3; CDR3 protein: CASSSPLRDTQYF